This T cell receptor beta chain appears in the sequencing data of a study of T cell responses to AZD1222 COVID-19 vaccine. The table came from immunoSEQ multiplex PCR; TCRdb's copy has only in-frame clones and leaves some out. The sample holds approximately 150,000 clones, 92% seen once. The study's findings and limits: Females outnumbered males among donors, who were mostly white British; clonal diversity was possibly underestimated. Only a handful of AZD1222 recipients were seropositive at baseline. Once two AZD1222 doses were given, Spike-specific TCR breadth and depth went up.

It was second doses at about 4 or about 12 weeks that were pooled. V lost 6 bases and J 5 bases, leaving 23 bases between the germline ends. In germline, CDR1 is SGHRS, CDR2 YFSETQ. The CDR3 runs to 16 residues. Details on this clone: Its target is not known.

The starting material was peripheral blood, obtained 28 days after the second AZD1222 dose. V is TRBV5-1 and J is TRBJ1-1, with D perhaps TRBD1 (5 bases). The TCR comes from an adult who received the AZD1222 COVID-19 vaccine. The CDR3 DNA reads TGCGCCAGCATCCGAGGGTGGGGGGAAGGAGGAACTGAAGCTTTCTTT. It yields the protein CASIRGWGEGGTEAFF. Complete variable domain (other parts from reference TRBV5-1 and TRBJ1-1): KAGVTQTPRYLIKTRGQQVTLSCSPISGHRSVSWYQQTPGQGLQFLFEYFSETQRNKGNFPGRFSGRQFSNSRSEMNVSTLELGDSALYLCASIRGWGEGGTEAFFGQGTRLTVV.